Each of the 14 T cell receptor beta chains below was sequenced from the same sample in a study of T cells in narcolepsy. Only in-frame clones appear in the TCRdb table, and some are missing; sequencing was by immunoSEQ multiplex PCR. Counted here are about 24,000 clones, about 82% occurring once; the ten biggest clones make up more than 8.5%. Sequenced sample: memory (CD45RA-) CD4+ T cells from blood. The receptor set was obtained from a human donor in good health.

The V and J genes are TRBV6-1 and TRBJ2-5, with 9 positions matching TRBD2. J was trimmed by 0 bases and V by 4 bases; bases with no gene match: 6. Germline V CDR1 and CDR2: MNHNS, SASEGT. This CDR3 region has 16 residues. CDR3 DNA: TGTGCCAGCAGTGCCTTACTAGCGGGCAACCAAGAGACCCAGTACTTC. Its protein product is CASSALLAGNQETQYF.

This sequence joins TRBV2 and TRBJ1-5; D is ambiguous. Germline V gene lookup returns CDR1 SNHLY and CDR2 FYNNEI. V was shortened by 3 bases and J by 5 bases, with 8 bases between the two germline ends. This CDR3 has 13 amino acids. The CDR3, as DNA: TGTGCCAGCAGTGACTTGAGAGATCAGCCCCAGCATTTT. Translating gives CASSDLRDQPQHF.

This chain links TRBV5-1 with TRBJ2-1; D is uncertain. The CDR3 spans 14 residues. V was pared by 2 bases and J by 8 bases, with 14 bases between. From germline, CDR1 is SGHRS and CDR2 YFSETQ. CDR3 coding DNA: TGCGCCAGCAGCTTTGCCGGGTTTCCACATGAGCAGTTCTTC. Protein sequence: CASSFAGFPHEQFF.

This sequence joins TRBV6-5 and TRBJ1-1; unclear D gene. Germline V lookup: CDR1 MNHEY, CDR2 SVGAGI. V lost 3 bases and J 0 bases, leaving 8 bases between the germline ends. This CDR3 is 14 amino acids long. The CDR3 here is CASSYGQLNTEAFF. The CDR3 DNA reads as TGTGCCAGCAGTTATGGTCAGCTGAACACTGAAGCTTTCTTT.

This chain connects TRBV4-1 to TRBJ2-7, with 10 bases lining up with TRBD2. The germline gives CDR1 MGHRA, CDR2 YSYEKL. This CDR3 region has 17 residues. Unmatched junction bases numbered 8, after V lost 1 base and J lost 2 bases. CDR3 residues: CASSQAPGLAVTYEQYF. The CDR3 DNA follows: TGCGCCAGCAGCCAAGCCCCCGGACTAGCGGTAACCTACGAGCAGTACTTC.

Written as DNA, the CDR3 is TGTGCCAGTAGTATAGACGGACGGGATCAGCCCCAGCATTTT. It specifies CASSIDGRDQPQHF. The chain recombines TRBV19 with TRBJ1-5; D gene unclear. V lost 0 bases, J lost 5 bases, and 8 bases lay in between. The CDR3 runs 14 residues. Germline CDR1 reads LNHDA; CDR2 reads SQIVND (reference sequence). Full variable domain (missing parts from reference TRBV19 and TRBJ1-5): DGGITQSPKYLFRKEGQNVTLSCEQNLNHDAMYWYRQDPGQGLRLIYYSQIVNDFQKGDIAEGYSVSREKKESFPLTVTSAQKNPTAFYLCASSIDGRDQPQHFGDGTRLSIL.

This chain joins TRBV5-6 and TRBJ1-2; 7 bases agree with TRBD1. In germline, CDR1 is SGHDT, CDR2 YYEEEE. The CDR3 is 14 residues long. V gave up 4 bases and J gave up 3 bases; unmatched junction bases: 6. This CDR3 is CASSPGGRDYGYTF. The CDR3 nucleotides read TGTGCCAGCAGCCCAGGGGGTCGGGACTATGGCTACACCTTC.

The rearrangement uses TRBV27 and TRBJ2-7; 11 bases fit TRBD2. The CDR3 sequence is 17 residues long. Unmatched junction bases numbered 13, after V lost 5 bases and J lost 4 bases. Per germline, CDR1 MNHEY and CDR2 SMNVEV (reference sequence). In DNA, the CDR3 is TGTGCCAGCAGTACCGGCTCTAGCGGGGGGCGGTCGTACGAGCAGTACTTC. This gives the protein CASSTGSSGGRSYEQYF.

The chain uses TRBV10-1 and TRBJ1-5, with D tentatively TRBD1 (5 bases). With 2 bases removed from V and 4 bases from J, the gap between germline ends came to 6 bases. Germline assignment: CDR1 WNHNN and CDR2 SYGVQD (reference sequence). The CDR3 consists of 13 residues. The CDR3 loop reads CASSEGGNQPQHF. CDR3 bases: TGCGCCAGCAGTGAGGGGGGAAATCAGCCCCAGCATTTT.

J is TRBJ2-7 and V is TRBV6-5, with 10 bases matching TRBD2. Trimming at V came to 6 bases and at J to 2 bases, leaving 4 bases not matched to a gene. The germline gives CDR1 MNHEY, CDR2 SVGAGI. The length of the CDR3 is 14 residues. The CDR3: CASRTSGTAYEQYF. CDR3 nucleotide sequence: TGTGCCAGCAGAACTAGCGGGACCGCCTACGAGCAGTACTTC.

The genes are TRBV19 and TRBJ2-3; 8 bases line up with TRBD1. V shed 7 bases and J 0 bases; nucleotides not matched to a gene: 12. Germline values: CDR1 LNHDA, CDR2 SQIVND (reference sequence). The CDR3 runs 17 residues. The CDR3 sequence: CASKDRAGQGSTDTQYF. In nucleotides, the CDR3 is TGTGCCAGTAAAGACCGAGCAGGACAGGGTAGCACAGATACGCAGTATTTT. The complete variable domain, with remaining parts taken from reference TRBV19 and TRBJ2-3, reads DGGITQSPKYLFRKEGQNVTLSCEQNLNHDAMYWYRQDPGQGLRLIYYSQIVNDFQKGDIAEGYSVSREKKESFPLTVTSAQKNPTAFYLCASKDRAGQGSTDTQYFGPGTRLTVL.

The V gene is TRBV7-8, the J gene TRBJ2-7; 7 nucleotides line up with TRBD1. Germline CDR1 SGHVS, CDR2 FQNEAQ. V was pared by 3 bases and J by 4 bases, with 6 bases of the junction left unmatched. CDR3 length equals 14 residues. The CDR3 sequence: CASSFHRGEYEQYF. The CDR3, as DNA: TGTGCCAGCAGCTTTCACAGGGGAGAATACGAGCAGTACTTC.

This chain links TRBV5-1 with TRBJ2-3; D not certain. Germline CDR1 reads SGHRS; CDR2 reads YFSETQ. Trimming cost V 2 bases and J 0 bases, with 10 bases left between them. The CDR3 totals 15 residues. The CDR3 sequence is CASSFKGSSTDTQYF. Here the CDR3 DNA reads TGCGCCAGCAGCTTTAAGGGTAGCAGCACAGATACGCAGTATTTT.

This clone was recorded a few times. This chain links TRBV19 with TRBJ2-2; 9 bases are a match to TRBD2. From germline, CDR1 is LNHDA and CDR2 SQIVND (reference sequence). The CDR3 length is 16 residues. Losses at the gene ends were 4 bases for V and 8 bases for J; bases not matched to a gene: 11. The CDR3 protein is CASSNTGGRAKGELFF. In DNA, the CDR3 is TGTGCCAGTAGTAACACGGGCGGGAGGGCCAAAGGGGAGCTGTTTTTT. The complete variable domain, with remaining parts taken from reference TRBV19 and TRBJ2-2, reads DGGITQSPKYLFRKEGQNVTLSCEQNLNHDAMYWYRQDPGQGLRLIYYSQIVNDFQKGDIAEGYSVSREKKESFPLTVTSAQKNPTAFYLCASSNTGGRAKGELFFGEGSRLTVL.